This TCR beta chain was retrieved from a study of blood T cell repertoires in COVID-19. Per the germline V gene, CDR1 is SGHRS and CDR2 is YFSETQ. The germline V and J ends were trimmed by 1 base and 2 bases, with 13 bases remaining between them. This CDR3 region has 15 residues. Some clones are missing from TCRdb's copy, which holds only in-frame ones; the method was immunoSEQ multiplex PCR. The table has about 270,000 clones, approximately 90% seen once. The genes are TRBV5-1 and TRBJ2-7, with D possibly matching TRBD2 (5 bases). The sample comprised PBMCs or T cells enriched from blood (not recorded which). The TCR originated in a man aged 35 to 55 who had been exposed to COVID-19. The CDR3 is CASSLNSGSAYEQYF. CDR3 nucleotide sequence: TGCGCCAGCAGCTTGAACAGCGGCTCTGCCTACGAGCAGTACTTC.